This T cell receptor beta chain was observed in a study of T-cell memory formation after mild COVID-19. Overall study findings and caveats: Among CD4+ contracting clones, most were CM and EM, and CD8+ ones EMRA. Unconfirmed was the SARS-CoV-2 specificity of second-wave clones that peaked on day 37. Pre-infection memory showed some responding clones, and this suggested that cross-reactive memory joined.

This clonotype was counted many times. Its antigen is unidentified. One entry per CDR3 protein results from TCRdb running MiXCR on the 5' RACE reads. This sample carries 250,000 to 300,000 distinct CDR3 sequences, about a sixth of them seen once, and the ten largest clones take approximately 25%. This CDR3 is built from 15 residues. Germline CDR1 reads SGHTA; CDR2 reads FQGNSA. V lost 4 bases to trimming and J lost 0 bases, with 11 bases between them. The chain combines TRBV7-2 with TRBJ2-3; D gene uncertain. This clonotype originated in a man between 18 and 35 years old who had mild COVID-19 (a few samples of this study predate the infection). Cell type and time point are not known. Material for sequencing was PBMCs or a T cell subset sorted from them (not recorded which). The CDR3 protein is CASSSAYGSTDTQYF. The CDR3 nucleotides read TGTGCCAGCAGCTCGGCATATGGGAGCACAGATACGCAGTATTTT.